This is a list of T cell receptor beta chains from one sample in a study of cytomegalovirus exposure and HLA in healthy donors. Assay used: immunoSEQ multiplex PCR; TCRdb lists only in-frame clones, some missing. The repertoire holds fewer than 350,000 clones, with roughly 90% as singletons. The sequencing sample was made of PBMCs. These receptors all stem from a woman aged 18 to 35 in good health and CMV-seronegative. Each CDR3 is given with its conserved first and last residue. A D gene is named only where the DNA matches it firmly. Some rows mark clone size as missing; the rest say once, few, many or name a class of expanded clone.

D	size	V	J	length	CDR3	DNA
.	few	TRBV30	TRBJ2-7	13	CAWSRGAPTAQYF	TGTGCCTGGAGTCGGGGGGCCCCTACGGCCCAGTACTTC
TRBD2	.	TRBV5-6	TRBJ2-5	13	CASRTSGKETQYF	TGTGCCAGCAGGACTAGCGGAAAAGAGACCCAGTACTTC
TRBD2	.	TRBV6-6	TRBJ2-7	16	CASSTGSGEGPREQYF	TGTGCCAGCAGTACGGGGAGCGGGGAGGGCCCTCGGGAGCAGTACTTC
TRBD2	.	TRBV6-1	TRBJ2-3	12	CAGTSGTDTQYF	TGTGCTGGGACTAGCGGGACAGATACGCAGTATTTT
.	few	TRBV2	TRBJ2-2	13	CASGYRGTGELFF	TGTGCCAGCGGTTATAGGGGGACCGGGGAGCTGTTTTTT
TRBD2	.	TRBV29-1	TRBJ2-3	13	CSVDKLASDTQYF	TGCAGCGTTGACAAACTAGCGTCAGATACGCAGTATTTT
.	once	TRBV30	TRBJ2-5	17	CAWQQYTDPTSRETQYF	TGTGCCTGGCAACAGTACACAGACCCCACTAGCCGGGAGACCCAGTACTTC
TRBD1	.	TRBV9	TRBJ2-1	15	CASSMQGAVGNEQFF	TGTGCCAGCAGCATGCAGGGGGCAGTAGGAAATGAGCAGTTCTTC
.	.	TRBV5-8	TRBJ2-3	14	CASSPGQSTDTQYF	TGTGCCAGCAGCCCCGGACAGAGCACAGATACGCAGTATTTT
.	.	TRBV25-1	TRBJ1-2	16	CASSPNRVGDAYGYTF	TGTGCCAGCAGCCCGAATCGGGTCGGAGACGCCTATGGCTACACCTTC
TRBD1	.	TRBV18	TRBJ1-5	18	CASSPRSGGTASNQPQHF	TGTGCCAGCTCACCTAGATCCGGCGGGACAGCTAGCAATCAGCCCCAGCATTTT
TRBD1	once	TRBV2	TRBJ1-2	11	CASGQGYGYTF	TGTGCCAGTGGACAGGGCTATGGCTACACCTTC
.	.	TRBV27	TRBJ2-7	14	CASSGTSITYEQYF	TGTGCCAGCAGTGGGACTTCTATTACCTACGAGCAGTACTTC
.	.	TRBV9	TRBJ2-7	14	CASSVGVEGYEQYF	TGTGCCAGCAGCGTAGGAGTGGAGGGTTACGAGCAGTACTTC
TRBD1	few	TRBV25-1	TRBJ1-4	18	CASSPRDRDSQGNEKLFF	TGTGCCAGCAGCCCCCGGGACAGGGACTCCCAGGGAAATGAAAAACTGTTTTTT